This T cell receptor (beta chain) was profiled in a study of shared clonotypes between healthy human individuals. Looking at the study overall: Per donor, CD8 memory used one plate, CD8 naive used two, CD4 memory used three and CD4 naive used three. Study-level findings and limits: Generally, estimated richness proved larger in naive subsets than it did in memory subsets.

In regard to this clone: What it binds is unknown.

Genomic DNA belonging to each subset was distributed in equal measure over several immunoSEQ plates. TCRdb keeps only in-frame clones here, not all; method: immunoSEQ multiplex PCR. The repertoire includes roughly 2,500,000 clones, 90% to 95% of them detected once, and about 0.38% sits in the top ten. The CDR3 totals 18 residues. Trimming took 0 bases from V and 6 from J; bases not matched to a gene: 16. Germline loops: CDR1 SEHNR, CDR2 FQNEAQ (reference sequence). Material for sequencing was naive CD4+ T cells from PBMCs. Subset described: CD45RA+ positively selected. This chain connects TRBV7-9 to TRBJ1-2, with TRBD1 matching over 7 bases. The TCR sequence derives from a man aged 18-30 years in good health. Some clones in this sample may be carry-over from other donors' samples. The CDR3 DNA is TGTGCCAGCAGCTTAGCGGACCGACAGGGTGGTTTGTACGATGGCTACACCTTC. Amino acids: CASSLADRQGGLYDGYTF.